These 5 T cell receptor beta chains originate from one sample sequenced in a study of blood T cell repertoires in COVID-19. Some clones are missing from TCRdb's copy, which holds only in-frame ones; the method was immunoSEQ multiplex PCR. The sample includes over 30,000 clones, almost 85% of them seen just once. The sequenced material came from peripheral blood. The origin of the receptors is a man older than 75 with active or convalescent COVID-19.

This clone came up a few times. The rearrangement uses TRBV12-3 or TRBV12-4 and TRBJ2-7; a weak D match, TRBD2 (5 bases). The CDR3 is made up of 12 amino acids. Trimming removed 1 base from V and 6 bases from J, with 7 bases in between. Here the CDR3 reads CASSLGGLEQYF. The DNA of the CDR3 is TGTGCCAGCAGTTTAGGCGGACTCGAGCAGTACTTC.

The chain uses TRBV6-5 and TRBJ2-2; 7 bases are shared with TRBD2. Germline CDR1 and CDR2: MNHEY and SVGAGI. The CDR3 has 16 residues. V gave up 0 bases and J gave up 7 bases; unmatched junction bases: 8. Here the CDR3 reads CASSYSRSGIGGELFF. CDR3 nucleotides: TGTGCCAGCAGTTACTCGAGAAGCGGGATTGGCGGGGAGCTGTTTTTT.

This chain connects TRBV10-3 to TRBJ2-3, with 7 bases lining up with TRBD2. CDR3 length: 16 residues. V lost 3 bases and J lost 2; bases outside the gene matches: 8. Germline V gene lookup returns CDR1 ENHRY and CDR2 SYGVKD. Written as DNA, the CDR3 is TGTGCCATCAGTGACCCGGGAGGCTCCCTCACAGATACGCAGTATTTT. Encoded protein: CAISDPGGSLTDTQYF.

Here the CDR3 DNA reads TGTGCCAGCAGTCCCGGACAGTCCTACGAGCAGTACTTC. Its translation is CASSPGQSYEQYF. The chain has TRBV6-5 and TRBJ2-7; perhaps TRBD1 as D (6 bases). CDR3 length: 13 amino acids. V lost 5 bases to trimming and J lost 1 base, with 9 bases between them. Per germline, CDR1 MNHEY and CDR2 SVGAGI.

This clone appeared a single time. The gene calls are TRBV28 and TRBJ2-5; weak D call: TRBD2 (6 bases). V lost 3 bases to trimming and J lost 1 base, with 9 bases between them. The germline gives CDR1 MDHEN, CDR2 SYDVKM. This CDR3 contains 14 residues. The CDR3 loop is CASSLEGFQETQYF. The CDR3 DNA is TGTGCCAGCAGTTTGGAGGGATTCCAAGAGACCCAGTACTTC.